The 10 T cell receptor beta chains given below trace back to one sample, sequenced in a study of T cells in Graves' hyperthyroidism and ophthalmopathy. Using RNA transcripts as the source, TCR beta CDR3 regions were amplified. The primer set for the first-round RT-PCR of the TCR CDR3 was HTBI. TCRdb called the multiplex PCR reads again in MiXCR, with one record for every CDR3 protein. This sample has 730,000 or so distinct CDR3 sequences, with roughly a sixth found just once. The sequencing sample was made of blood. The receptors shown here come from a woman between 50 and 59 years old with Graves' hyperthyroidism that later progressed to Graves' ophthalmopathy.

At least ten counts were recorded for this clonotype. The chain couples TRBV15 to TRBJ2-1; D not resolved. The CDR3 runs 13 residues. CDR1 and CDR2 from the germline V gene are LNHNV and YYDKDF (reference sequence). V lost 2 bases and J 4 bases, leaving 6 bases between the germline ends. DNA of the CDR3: TGTGCCACCAGCAGACTTCGTTACAATGAGCAGTTCTTC. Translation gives CATSRLRYNEQFF.

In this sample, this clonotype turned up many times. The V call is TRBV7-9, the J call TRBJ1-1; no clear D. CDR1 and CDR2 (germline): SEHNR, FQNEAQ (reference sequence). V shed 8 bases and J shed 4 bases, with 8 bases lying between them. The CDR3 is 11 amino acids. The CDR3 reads CASLRGTEAFF. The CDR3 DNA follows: TGTGCCAGCCTCCGGGGCACTGAAGCTTTCTTT.

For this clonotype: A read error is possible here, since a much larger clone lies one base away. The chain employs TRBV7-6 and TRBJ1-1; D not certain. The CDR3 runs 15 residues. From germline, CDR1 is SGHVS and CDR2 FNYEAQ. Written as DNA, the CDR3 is TGTACCAGCAGCCCCTGGGCCCACCCTTTTGCTGAAGCTTTCTTT. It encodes CTSSPWAHPFAEAFF.

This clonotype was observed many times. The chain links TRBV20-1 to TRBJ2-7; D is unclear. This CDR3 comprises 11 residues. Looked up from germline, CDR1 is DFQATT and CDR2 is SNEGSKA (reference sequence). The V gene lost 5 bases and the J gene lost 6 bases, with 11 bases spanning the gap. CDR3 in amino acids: CSAPNVPEQYF. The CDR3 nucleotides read TGCAGTGCTCCCAACGTCCCCGAGCAGTACTTC.

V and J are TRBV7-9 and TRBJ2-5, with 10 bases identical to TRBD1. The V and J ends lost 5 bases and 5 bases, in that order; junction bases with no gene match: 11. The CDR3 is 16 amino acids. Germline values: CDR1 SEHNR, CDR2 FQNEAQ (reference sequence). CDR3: CASSNSRQGAWETQYF. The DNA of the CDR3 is TGTGCCAGCAGCAACTCCCGACAGGGGGCTTGGGAGACCCAGTACTTC.

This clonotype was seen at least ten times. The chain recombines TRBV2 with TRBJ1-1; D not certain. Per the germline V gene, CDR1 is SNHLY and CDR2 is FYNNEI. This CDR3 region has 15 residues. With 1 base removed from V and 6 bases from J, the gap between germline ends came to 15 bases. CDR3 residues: CASSEVVDSSAEAFF. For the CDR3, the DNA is TGTGCCAGCAGTGAAGTAGTGGATTCAAGTGCTGAAGCTTTCTTT.

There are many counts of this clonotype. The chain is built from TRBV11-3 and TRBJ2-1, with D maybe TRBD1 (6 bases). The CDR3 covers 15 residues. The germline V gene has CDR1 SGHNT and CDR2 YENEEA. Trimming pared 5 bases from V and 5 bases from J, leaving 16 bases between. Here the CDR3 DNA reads TGTGCCAGCAGCACGGACAGAGAGTGGGACAATGAGCAGTTCTTC. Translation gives CASSTDREWDNEQFF.

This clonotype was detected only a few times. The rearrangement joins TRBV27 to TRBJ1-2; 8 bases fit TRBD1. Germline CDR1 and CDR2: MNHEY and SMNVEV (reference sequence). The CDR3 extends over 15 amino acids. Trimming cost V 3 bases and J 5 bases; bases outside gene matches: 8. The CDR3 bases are TGTGCCAGCAGTTTTGACAGGGGATCGGTTTATGGCTACACCTTC. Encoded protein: CASSFDRGSVYGYTF.

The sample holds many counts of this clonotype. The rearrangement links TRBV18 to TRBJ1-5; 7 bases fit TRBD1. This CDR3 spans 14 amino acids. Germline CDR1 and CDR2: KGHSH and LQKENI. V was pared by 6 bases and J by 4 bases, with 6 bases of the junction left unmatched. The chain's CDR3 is CASSHKQGNQPQHF. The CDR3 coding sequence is TGTGCCAGCTCGCATAAACAGGGGAATCAGCCCCAGCATTTT.

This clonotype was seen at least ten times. CDR3 DNA sequence: TGCAGCGCCGTTAGTCCCGGAACCAACTATGGCTACACCTTC. Its protein product is CSAVSPGTNYGYTF. The chain employs TRBV29-1 and TRBJ1-2; D is uncertain. V was cut by 7 bases and J by 2 bases, with 17 bases left in between. The CDR3 length is 14 residues. CDR1 is SQVTM and CDR2 is ANQGSEA in the germline V gene.